This T cell receptor (beta chain) appears in the sequencing data of a study of Ad26.COV2.S vaccination and SARS-CoV-2 variants. Turning to the study itself: Donor joined the COV1001 Ad26.COV2.S trial arm. Whole-study results and caveats: Placebo and vaccine recipients had non-spike TCR breadth that was similar. Reports say spike-specific CD8+ and CD4+ T cell responses covered substantial breadth after vaccination.

This clone was picked up one time. Antigen: not known. As to treatment: some 20 received Ad26.COV2.S at low or high dose, single or two shots; five or six received placebo; per-sample allocation not given. Material that was analyzed had been drawn on day 63 after the first vaccine or placebo injection. Vaccine was an Ad26 vector expressing Wuhan-strain SARS-CoV-2 spike. Some clones are missing from TCRdb's copy, which holds only in-frame ones; the method was immunoSEQ multiplex PCR. This table has 200,000 to 300,000 clones, roughly 90% appearing once. Germline V CDR1 and CDR2: SGHKS, YYEKEE (reference sequence). V was trimmed by 5 bases and J by 2 bases, leaving 26 bases between them. This CDR3 has 20 residues.

Here the sequenced sample was peripheral blood, taken in a trial of Ad26.COV2.S vaccine versus placebo. This TCR was recovered from a person between 18 and 59 years old who received the Ad26.COV2.S COVID-19 vaccine or a placebo. This chain joins TRBV5-5 and TRBJ1-6; maybe TRBD1 (5 bases). The CDR3 DNA follows: TGTGCCAGCAGTACAAGCAAAATAGGGGTCGGGGCAACCTATAATTCACCCCTCCACTTT. The encoded protein is CASSTSKIGVGATYNSPLHF.